The 28 T cell receptor beta chains in this list originate from one sample, sequenced in a study of regulatory T cells. These receptors are not linked to any known antigen. Primers: 52 TRBV forward and 13 TRBJ reverse. Profiling relied on immunoSEQ multiplex PCR, and the TCRdb table lists in-frame clones only, not all of them. The sample carries 3,200 or so clones, around 94% recorded once. Regarding the study as a whole: CD3G-deficient patients' regulatory T cells showed reduced Shannon diversity versus autologous conventional CD4+ and control regulatory cells.

Material: CD4+ Tregs sorted from blood. Source of these receptors: a person under 35 with CD3G deficiency.

The chain couples TRBV28 to TRBJ1-5; D uncertain. The CDR3 has 14 amino acids. Trimming pared 5 bases from V and 0 bases from J, leaving 8 bases between. Germline assignment: CDR1 MDHEN and CDR2 SYDVKM. Here the CDR3 reads CASSVSYSNQPQHF. The CDR3 DNA reads as TGTGCCAGCAGTGTGTCTTATAGCAATCAGCCCCAGCATTTT. Full variable domain (missing parts from reference TRBV28 and TRBJ1-5): DVKVTQSSRYLVKRTGEKVFLECVQDMDHENMFWYRQDPGLGLRLIYFSYDVKMKEKGDIPEGYSVSREKKERFSLILESASTNQTSMYLCASSVSYSNQPQHFGDGTRLSIL.

V usage is TRBV7-9 and J usage is TRBJ2-1; possible D gene TRBD2, 6 bases. V lost 3 bases and J lost 0, with 9 bases in between. This CDR3 comprises 15 residues. Germline CDR1 and CDR2: SEHNR and FQNEAQ (reference sequence). The CDR3 region has the DNA TGTGCCAGCAGCTTTGGGGGGAGCTCCTACAATGAGCAGTTCTTC. This gives the protein CASSFGGSSYNEQFF.

The chain employs TRBV6-1 and TRBJ1-1; D perhaps matches TRBD1 (5 bases). This CDR3 contains 12 residues. Germline-derived CDR1 and CDR2 are MNHNS and SASEGT. V lost 4 bases to trimming and J lost 4 bases, with 7 bases between them. This CDR3 reads CASSVGPTEAFF. The CDR3 DNA sequence: TGTGCCAGCAGTGTGGGACCCACTGAAGCTTTCTTT.

The rearrangement joins TRBV5-1 to TRBJ1-1, with TRBD1 identical over 7 bases. From germline, CDR1 is SGHRS and CDR2 YFSETQ. J lost 5 bases, V lost 4 bases, and 8 bases had no gene match. This CDR3 contains 14 residues. The CDR3 DNA reads as TGCGCCAGCAGCCCCTATCCAGGGGGGACTGAAGCTTTCTTT. Its protein is CASSPYPGGTEAFF.

The V call is TRBV30, the J call TRBJ2-7, with D perhaps matching TRBD2 (6 bases). Germline-derived CDR1 and CDR2 are GTSNPN and SVGIG (reference sequence). The CDR3 totals 14 residues. Trimming pared 0 bases from V and 3 bases from J, leaving 12 bases between. The CDR3 region is CAWSVGDWFYEQYF. DNA of the CDR3: TGTGCCTGGAGTGTAGGGGACTGGTTCTACGAGCAGTACTTC.

This clone was seen a single time. The chain has TRBV19 and TRBJ2-3; TRBD1 agrees at 7 bases. The germline CDR1 and CDR2 sequences are LNHDA and SQIVND (reference sequence). The CDR3 extends over 15 amino acids. Losses at the gene ends were 6 bases for V and 1 base for J; bases not matched to a gene: 7. For the CDR3, the DNA is TGTGCCAGTAGCCTGACAGGGATGGGCACAGATACGCAGTATTTT. This codes for CASSLTGMGTDTQYF. The entire variable domain, with the rest obtained from reference TRBV19 and TRBJ2-3, is as follows: DGGITQSPKYLFRKEGQNVTLSCEQNLNHDAMYWYRQDPGQGLRLIYYSQIVNDFQKGDIAEGYSVSREKKESFPLTVTSAQKNPTAFYLCASSLTGMGTDTQYFGPGTRLTVL.

V is TRBV19 and J is TRBJ2-1; D ambiguous. V was pared by 5 bases and J by 8 bases, with 10 bases between. CDR1 and CDR2 (germline): LNHDA, SQIVND (reference sequence). The CDR3 covers 12 residues. Written as DNA, the CDR3 is TGTGCCAGTAGTCCAGGAAGCGATGAGCAGTTCTTC. Translated, it gives CASSPGSDEQFF.

The V gene is TRBV5-1, the J gene TRBJ2-1, with 10 bases aligning to TRBD2. The CDR3 totals 16 residues. The ends lost 4 bases at V and 1 base at J; junction bases unmatched: 5. Germline V gene sequence: CDR1 SGHRS, CDR2 YFSETQ. CDR3 in amino acids: CASSLGTSVSYNEQFF. The CDR3 DNA reads TGCGCCAGCAGCCTCGGGACTAGCGTATCCTACAATGAGCAGTTCTTC. Combining the CDR3 with reference TRBV5-1 and TRBJ2-1 gives the whole variable domain KAGVTQTPRYLIKTRGQQVTLSCSPISGHRSVSWYQQTPGQGLQFLFEYFSETQRNKGNFPGRFSGRQFSNSRSEMNVSTLELGDSALYLCASSLGTSVSYNEQFFGPGTRLTVL.

V gene TRBV9 combines with J gene TRBJ1-1; no firm D call. Germline CDR1 SGDLS, CDR2 YYNGEE. The CDR3 runs 16 residues. V gave up 0 bases and J gave up 0 bases, with 12 bases separating them. The CDR3 spells CASSVEAGPMNTEAFF. The CDR3, as DNA: TGTGCCAGCAGCGTAGAGGCCGGGCCCATGAACACTGAAGCTTTCTTT.

V is TRBV30 and J is TRBJ2-1; 9 nucleotides match TRBD2. The germline V gene has CDR1 GTSNPN and CDR2 SVGIG (reference sequence). Trimming took 4 bases from V and 15 from J; bases not matched to a gene: 13. This CDR3 spans 13 amino acids. This CDR3 reads CAWTHLSGSRVFF. The CDR3, as DNA: TGTGCCTGGACCCATCTTAGCGGGAGTAGAGTGTTCTTC.

This chain uses TRBV7-9 with TRBJ2-7; D is unresolved. CDR1 and CDR2 (germline): SEHNR, FQNEAQ (reference sequence). Trimming removed 3 bases from V and 5 bases from J, with 5 bases in between. This CDR3 has 11 residues. CDR3 nucleotides: TGTGCCAGCAGCTTTGGCCACGAGCAGTACTTC. The encoded protein is CASSFGHEQYF.

The chain uses TRBV28 and TRBJ1-2; 11 nucleotides line up with TRBD1. Trimming removed 5 bases from V and 4 bases from J; junction bases left unmatched: 12. The germline CDR1 and CDR2 sequences are MDHEN and SYDVKM. The CDR3 has 17 amino acids. The CDR3 loop is CASSPPVPGQGAYGYTF. The CDR3 DNA reads as TGTGCCAGCAGTCCCCCTGTCCCCGGACAGGGGGCCTATGGCTACACCTTC.

This clone was observed a single time. The rearrangement links TRBV9 to TRBJ2-7; D is unresolved. V was cut by 4 bases and J by 0 bases, with 5 bases left in between. Germline V lookup: CDR1 SGDLS, CDR2 YYNGEE. The CDR3 runs to 12 residues. The CDR3 sequence: CASSLNSYEQYF. DNA of the CDR3: TGTGCCAGCAGCTTGAACTCCTACGAGCAGTACTTC.

V gene TRBV30 combines with J gene TRBJ2-6; possibly TRBD1 for D (5 bases). Germline V gene data show CDR1 as GTSNPN and CDR2 as SVGIG (reference sequence). V was cut by 4 bases and J by 4 bases, with 11 bases left in between. The CDR3 sequence is 14 residues long. CDR3 bases: TGTGCCTGGAAAAGGGGCGGCGGGGCCAACGTCCTGACTTTC. Translating gives CAWKRGGGANVLTF. Based on the CDR3 plus reference TRBV30 and TRBJ2-6, the full variable domain is SQTIHQWPATLVQPVGSPLSLECTVEGTSNPNLYWYRQAAGRGLQLLFYSVGIGQISSEVPQNLSASRPQDRQFILSSKKLLLSDSGFYLCAWKRGGGANVLTFGAGSRLTVL.

The chain is built from TRBV6-1 and TRBJ1-1; perhaps TRBD1 as D (5 bases). The CDR3 has 12 amino acids. The V gene's germline CDR1 is MNHNS and CDR2 SASEGT. V dropped 8 bases and J dropped 4 bases, with 11 bases sitting between them. This CDR3 is CASFRGFTEAFF. DNA of the CDR3: TGTGCCAGCTTCCGGGGGTTCACTGAAGCTTTCTTT.

The chain is built from TRBV21-1 and TRBJ2-1; the DNA was not compared with TRBD2, the D call given in the table. TRBV21-1 is a pseudogene segment. This CDR3 is 14 amino acids long. CDR3 amino acids: CASTRRASMNEQFF. CDR3 nucleotide sequence: TGTGCCAGCACCAGGCGGGCTAGCATGAATGAGCAGTTCTTC.

The chain has TRBV5-1 and TRBJ2-3; no firm D call. The V and J ends lost 1 base and 2 bases respectively, with 11 bases between them. This CDR3 contains 15 residues. Germline CDR1 reads SGHRS; CDR2 reads YFSETQ. The DNA for the CDR3 is TGCGCCAGCAGCTTGAGCAGCGTCCCCACAGATACGCAGTATTTT. It specifies CASSLSSVPTDTQYF.

This rearrangement joins TRBV6-1 to TRBJ1-1, with a weak D call TRBD1 (6 bases). The CDR3 totals 14 residues. Germline CDR1 and CDR2: MNHNS and SASEGT. Trimming stripped 8 bases from V and 1 base from J, with 14 bases between. CDR3 nucleotides: TGTGCCAGCGGGAGACAGGTCGGGAACACTGAAGCTTTCTTT. Translating it yields CASGRQVGNTEAFF.

A note on this clone: A junction end diverges from the germline sequence, so it may reflect a read error. The chain combines TRBV6-1 with TRBJ1-4, with D uncertain. From germline, CDR1 is MNHNS and CDR2 SASEGT. The CDR3 consists of 16 residues. The CDR3 bases are TGTGCCAGCAGGGAAGCCCACGGGGTAGGGAGTGAAAAACTGTTTTTT. Its protein is CASREAHGVGSEKLFF.

The chain joins TRBV7-9 to TRBJ2-5, with TRBD2 as a possible D gene (5 bases). Germline V lookup: CDR1 SEHNR, CDR2 FQNEAQ (reference sequence). Trimming removed 2 bases at V and 2 bases at J, with 12 bases between. The CDR3 has 15 amino acids. This CDR3 reads CASSLRGESQETQYF. In DNA, the CDR3 is TGTGCCAGCAGCTTACGGGGAGAATCACAAGAGACCCAGTACTTC.

CDR3 DNA: TGTGCCAGCACCCAGGACACAAGGAGCTCCTACGAGCAGTACTTC. As protein: CASTQDTRSSYEQYF. This chain links TRBV6-1 with TRBJ2-7; tentative D call: TRBD1 (5 bases). CDR3 length: 15 amino acids. Trimming took off 7 bases at V and 0 bases at J, with 16 bases between the two ends. CDR1 is MNHNS, CDR2 SASEGT, per germline.

The sample holds one count of this clone. The rearrangement links TRBV6-1 to TRBJ2-7, with D perhaps TRBD1 or TRBD2 (5 bases each). This CDR3 spans 11 amino acids. The germline CDR1 and CDR2 sequences are MNHNS and SASEGT. V was shortened by 8 bases and J by 6 bases, with 11 bases between the two germline ends. CDR3 DNA: TGTGCCAGCGAGGGGATAAGCGAGCAGTACTTC. Translation gives CASEGISEQYF.

This chain joins TRBV7-9 and TRBJ2-3; D remains ambiguous. This CDR3 comprises 18 residues. CDR1 is SEHNR, CDR2 FQNEAQ, per germline (reference sequence). The germline V and J ends were trimmed by 3 bases and 2 bases, with 21 bases remaining between them. Written as DNA, the CDR3 is TGTGCCAGCAGCTTTGGTGCCGATTCCTCTCCCTTCACAGATACGCAGTATTTT. Translated, it gives CASSFGADSSPFTDTQYF.

The rearrangement links TRBV28 to TRBJ2-3; 7 bases line up with TRBD2. Per the germline V gene, CDR1 is MDHEN and CDR2 is SYDVKM. Unmatched junction bases numbered 6, after V lost 2 bases and J lost 7 bases. The CDR3 covers 14 residues. The CDR3 DNA reads as TGTGCCAGCAGTTTAGCGGGAGCAATATATACGCAGTATTTT. Amino acid sequence: CASSLAGAIYTQYF.

As DNA, the CDR3 is TGTGCCAGCAGTACCGGGACTACCTATGGCGAGCAGTACTTC. Its protein product is CASSTGTTYGEQYF. The rearrangement joins TRBV28 to TRBJ2-7; TRBD2 matches at 7 bases. Germline CDR1 MDHEN, CDR2 SYDVKM. The CDR3 is made up of 14 amino acids. Trimming cost V 5 bases and J 6 bases; bases outside gene matches: 10.

The rearrangement uses TRBV29-1 and TRBJ1-2, with a possible D match to TRBD1 (5 bases). Germline lookup yields CDR1 SQVTM and CDR2 ANQGSEA. The CDR3 runs 15 residues. V shed 8 bases and J shed 3 bases, with 22 bases lying between them. The CDR3 reads CSLSRARDPDYGYTF. CDR3 DNA sequence: TGCAGCCTATCCCGGGCCCGGGACCCCGACTATGGCTACACCTTC.

The V gene is TRBV30, the J gene TRBJ1-3, with no clear D. Germline assignment: CDR1 GTSNPN and CDR2 SVGIG (reference sequence). This CDR3 contains 13 residues. V was cut by 3 bases and J by 4 bases, with 10 bases left in between. This CDR3 reads CAWRSWKGNTIYF. The CDR3, as DNA: TGTGCCTGGAGGTCATGGAAGGGAAACACCATATATTTT.

The CDR3: CASSSLAGANPTNEQFF. CDR3 bases: TGCGCCAGCAGCTCCCTAGCGGGAGCGAACCCGACGAATGAGCAGTTCTTC. The rearrangement links TRBV5-1 to TRBJ2-1, with 10 bases matching TRBD2. The CDR3 extends over 17 amino acids. The J segment lost 7 bases and the V segment lost 3 bases, leaving 13 bases of the junction unmatched. Germline V gene lookup returns CDR1 SGHRS and CDR2 YFSETQ.